This paragraph reports one TCR beta chain. The data originate from a study of blood T cell repertoires in COVID-19. Study-wide context: Samples representing acute and convalescent COVID-19 were sourced from the United States, Italy and Spain. The cDNA or gDNA used as material had been derived from T cells, B-cell-depleted T cells, or PBMCs.

As originally analysed: Estimated nucleated cell counts came from reference gene primer amplification. Sequenced by immunoSEQ multiplex PCR; TCRdb stores in-frame clones only, minus some. V, J and clone size are those of that table, while D and trimming were read from the DNA. The sample consists of roughly 52,000 clones, roughly 90% of them appearing once. Deletions cut 4 bases from V and 0 bases from J, with 9 bases between. This CDR3 is 15 amino acids long. CDR1 is SEHNR and CDR2 is FQNEAQ in the germline V gene (reference sequence). V usage is TRBV7-9 and J usage is TRBJ1-4; D remains unclear. The sequenced material came from peripheral blood. The receptor was isolated from a human donor in a cohort sampled during active COVID-19. The CDR3 reads CASSSGLATNEKLFF. CDR3 sequence (DNA): TGTGCCAGCAGCTCTGGACTTGCAACTAATGAAAAACTGTTTTTT.